The 5 T cell receptor beta chains given below trace back to one sample, sequenced in a study of regulatory T cells in long-lasting Graves disease. Described time point: newly diagnosed GD, antithyroid drugs for less than 3 months. The TCR library was made from RNA that had been extracted from PBMCs in TRIzol. Sequencing libraries for TCR beta were prepared with iRepertoire HTBI primers and Arm-PCR of CDR3 regions. A single record per CDR3 protein comes from TCRdb applying MiXCR to the multiplex PCR reads. The repertoire holds over 350,000 distinct CDR3 sequences, with 13% to 15% as singletons. Separately, the same data were catalogued under a study of T cells in Graves' hyperthyroidism and ophthalmopathy.

Sequenced here: peripheral blood mononuclear cells (PBMCs), sampled at new diagnosis, from a patient treated with antithyroid drugs. The receptors come from a woman between 50 and 59 years old with Graves disease.

This clonotype was counted at least ten times. J is TRBJ2-1 and V is TRBV7-2, with 10 bases that match TRBD2. The ends lost 6 bases at V and 0 bases at J; junction bases unmatched: 2. This CDR3 region has 15 residues. In germline, CDR1 is SGHTA, CDR2 FQGNSA. The CDR3 sequence is CASRASGSSYNEQFF. The DNA for the CDR3 is TGTGCCAGCAGGGCTAGCGGGAGCTCCTACAATGAGCAGTTCTTC. The full variable domain, rest sourced from reference TRBV7-2 and TRBJ2-1, is GAGVSQSPSNKVTEKGKDVELRCDPISGHTALYWYRQSLGQGLEFLIYFQGNSAPDKSGLPSDRFSAERTGGSVSTLTIQRTQQEDSAVYLCASRASGSSYNEQFFGPGTRLTVL.

This clonotype appeared a few times. V and J are TRBV6-1 and TRBJ2-1, with 7 bases fitting TRBD2. TRBJ2-5 explains the end of the DNA better; the J call may be wrong. The CDR3 contains 13 residues. CDR1 is MNHNS and CDR2 is SASEGT in the germline V gene. The DNA of the CDR3 is TGTGCCACCGGGGGAGGGGTTCAAGAGACCCAGTACTTC. It codes for CATGGGVQETQYF.

V usage is TRBV25-1 and J usage is TRBJ2-7, with TRBD2 as a possible D gene (5 bases). V lost 4 bases to trimming and J lost 2 bases, with 12 bases between them. CDR1 and CDR2 (germline): MGHDK, SYGVNS. The CDR3 is made up of 14 amino acids. The CDR3 DNA follows: TGTGCCAGCAGTGCCACGACGGGAACCTACGAGCAGTACTTC. Its translation: CASSATTGTYEQYF.

The chain joins TRBV25-1 to TRBJ1-4; TRBD1 aligns across 10 bases. The V segment lost 5 bases and the J segment 6 bases; nucleotides outside the gene matches: 3. There are 14 residues in the CDR3. The V gene's germline CDR1 is MGHDK and CDR2 SYGVNS. CDR3: CASSKGQGHEKLFF. CDR3 DNA: TGTGCCAGCAGTAAGGGACAGGGGCATGAAAAACTGTTTTTT.

This clonotype was recorded many times. The chain links TRBV4-1 to TRBJ2-5; D is ambiguous. The germline V gene has CDR1 MGHRA and CDR2 YSYEKL. V was pared by 1 base and J by 0 bases, with 9 bases between. The CDR3 has 15 amino acids. The CDR3 spells CASSQADRDQETQYF. The CDR3 bases are TGCGCCAGCAGCCAAGCCGACCGGGACCAAGAGACCCAGTACTTC.